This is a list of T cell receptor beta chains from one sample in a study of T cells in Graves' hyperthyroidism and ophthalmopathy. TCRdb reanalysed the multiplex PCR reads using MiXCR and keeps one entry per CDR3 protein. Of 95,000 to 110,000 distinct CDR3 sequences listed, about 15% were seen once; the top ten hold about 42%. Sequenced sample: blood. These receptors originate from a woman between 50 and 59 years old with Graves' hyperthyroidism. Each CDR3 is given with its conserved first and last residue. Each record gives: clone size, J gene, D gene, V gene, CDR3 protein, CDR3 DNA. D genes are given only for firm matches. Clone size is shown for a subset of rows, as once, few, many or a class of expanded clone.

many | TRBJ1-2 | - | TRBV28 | CASSLEDYGYTF | TGTGCCAGCAGTTTGGAAGACTATGGCTACACCTTC
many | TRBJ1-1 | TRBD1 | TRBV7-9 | CASSLVVETQGAGTEAFF | TGTGCCAGCAGCTTAGTGGTAGAAACACAGGGGGCCGGCACTGAAGCTTTCTTT
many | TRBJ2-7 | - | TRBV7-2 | CASSYGGSRYEQYF | TGTGCCAGCAGCTACGGAGGTAGCCGCTACGAGCAGTACTTC
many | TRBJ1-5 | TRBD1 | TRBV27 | CASRRQGGQPQHF | TGTGCCAGCAGGAGGCAGGGGGGTCAGCCCCAGCATTTT
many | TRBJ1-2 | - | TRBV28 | CASWGGDDGYTF | TGTGCCAGCTGGGGGGGGGATGATGGCTACACCTTC
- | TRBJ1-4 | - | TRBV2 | CASRRDVGEKLFF | TGTGCCAGCAGGAGGGACGTAGGAGAAAAACTGTTTTTT
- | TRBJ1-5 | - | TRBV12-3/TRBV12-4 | CASSRRQSSQPQHF | TGTGCCAGCAGTAGACGCCAAAGCAGTCAGCCCCAGCATTTT
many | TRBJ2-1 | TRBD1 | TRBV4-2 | CASSHGQGASEQFF | TGTGCCAGCAGCCACGGACAGGGGGCAAGTGAGCAGTTCTTC
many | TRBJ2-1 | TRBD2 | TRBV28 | CASSANLRQGKAGLADNEQFF | TGTGCCAGCAGTGCTAATCTTAGACAGGGGAAGGCCGGACTAGCGGACAATGAGCAGTTCTTC
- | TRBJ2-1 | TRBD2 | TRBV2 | CASIPPGLAVNEQFF | TGTGCCAGCATCCCACCGGGACTAGCGGTCAATGAGCAGTTCTTC
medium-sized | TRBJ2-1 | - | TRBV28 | CASSLYEQFF | TGTGCCAGCAGTTTGTATGAGCAGTTCTTC
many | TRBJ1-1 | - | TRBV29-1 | CSVAEGGNTEAFF | TGCAGCGTTGCAGAGGGTGGGAACACTGAAGCTTTCTTT
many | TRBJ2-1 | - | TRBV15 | CATSSGDNPEQFF | TGTGCCACCAGCAGTGGGGATAATCCAGAGCAGTTCTTC
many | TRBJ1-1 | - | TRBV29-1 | CSAGQNTEAFF | TGCAGCGCAGGACAGAACACTGAAGCTTTCTTT
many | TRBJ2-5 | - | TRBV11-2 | CASSLDRVRETQYF | TGTGCCAGCAGCTTAGACAGGGTGCGGGAGACCCAGTACTTC
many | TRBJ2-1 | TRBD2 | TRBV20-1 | CSARDLAGLAGNEQFF | TGCAGTGCTAGAGATCTAGCGGGACTAGCAGGGAATGAGCAGTTCTTC
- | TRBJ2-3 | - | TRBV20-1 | CSAREISSTDTQYF | TGCAGTGCTAGAGAGATTTCTAGCACAGATACGCAGTATTTT
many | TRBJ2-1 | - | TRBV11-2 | CASSLDRDGTYNEQFF | TGTGCCAGCAGCTTAGACCGGGACGGGACCTACAATGAGCAGTTCTTC
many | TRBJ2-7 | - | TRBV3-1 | CASSTFKGYEQYF | TGTGCCAGCAGCACTTTTAAGGGCTACGAGCAGTACTTC
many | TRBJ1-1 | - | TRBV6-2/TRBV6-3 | CASGQNTEAFF | TGTGCCAGCGGACAGAACACTGAAGCTTTCTTT
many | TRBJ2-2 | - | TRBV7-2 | CASSLVRFTGELFF | TGTGCCAGCAGTCTTGTCCGGTTCACCGGGGAGCTGTTTTTT
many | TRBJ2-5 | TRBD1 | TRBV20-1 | CSVPGTGEETQYF | TGCAGTGTTCCCGGGACAGGGGAAGAGACCCAGTACTTC
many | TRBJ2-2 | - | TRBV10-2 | CASSDDTGELFF | TGCGCCAGCAGTGATGACACCGGGGAGCTGTTTTTT
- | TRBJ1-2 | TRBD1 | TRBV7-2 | CASSLERGRDGYTF | TGTGCCAGCAGCTTAGAGAGGGGGCGCGATGGCTACACCTTC
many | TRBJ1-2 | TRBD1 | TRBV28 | CASSPHPTGTHGYTF | TGTGCCAGCAGTCCCCACCCGACAGGGACCCATGGCTACACCTTC
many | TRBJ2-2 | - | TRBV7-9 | CASTTGLNTGELFF | TGTGCCAGCACCACAGGGCTCAACACCGGGGAGCTGTTTTTT
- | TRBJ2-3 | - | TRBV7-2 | CASSRFTCGVLRDTQYF | TGTGCCAGCAGCCGGTTTACTTGCGGAGTACTTAGGGATACGCAGTATTTT
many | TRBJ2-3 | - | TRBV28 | CASRLTGRTDTQYF | TGTGCCAGCAGGCTGACAGGCCGCACAGATACGCAGTATTTT
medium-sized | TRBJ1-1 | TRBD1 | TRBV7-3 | CASSLGTGINEAFF | TGTGCCAGCAGCTTAGGGACAGGGATAAATGAAGCTTTCTTT
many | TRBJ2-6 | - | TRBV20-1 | CSAPGTGANVLTF | TGCAGTGCCCCCGGGACAGGGGCCAACGTCCTGACTTTC
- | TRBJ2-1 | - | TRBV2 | CASMWESSYNEQFF | TGTGCCAGCATGTGGGAGAGCTCCTACAATGAGCAGTTCTTC
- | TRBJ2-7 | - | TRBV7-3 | CASSLLAGSYEQYF | TGTGCCAGCAGCTTACTGGCAGGGTCCTACGAGCAGTACTTC
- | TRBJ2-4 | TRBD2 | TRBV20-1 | CSAASSGRIKGAKNIQYF | TGCAGTGCTGCCTCTAGCGGGAGAATTAAGGGGGCCAAAAACATTCAGTACTTC
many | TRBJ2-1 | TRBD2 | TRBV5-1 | CASSLTSGTVEQFF | TGCGCCAGCAGCTTGACTAGCGGGACCGTTGAGCAGTTCTTC
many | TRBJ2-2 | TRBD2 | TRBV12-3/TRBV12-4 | CASSTTGRALTGELFF | TGTGCCAGCAGTACCACCGGGAGGGCCCTCACCGGGGAGCTGTTTTTT
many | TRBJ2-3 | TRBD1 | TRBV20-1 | CSASLRDRGQDTQYF | TGCAGTGCTAGCCTCCGGGACAGGGGCCAAGATACGCAGTATTTT
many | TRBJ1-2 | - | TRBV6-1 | CASSVQGYGYTF | TGTGCCAGCAGTGTACAGGGCTATGGCTACACCTTC
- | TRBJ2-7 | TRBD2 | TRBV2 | CASSTPGLAYF | TGTGCCAGCAGTACCCCGGGACTAGCGTACTTC
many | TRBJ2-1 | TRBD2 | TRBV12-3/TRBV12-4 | CASSPQRGVNEQFF | TGTGCCAGCAGTCCTCAGCGGGGCGTCAATGAGCAGTTCTTC
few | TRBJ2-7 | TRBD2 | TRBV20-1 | CSARGGSEQYF | TGCAGTGCTAGAGGCGGGAGCGAGCAGTACTTC
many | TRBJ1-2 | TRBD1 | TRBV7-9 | CASSLEDRVYGYTF | TGTGCCAGCAGCTTAGAGGACAGGGTTTATGGCTACACCTTC
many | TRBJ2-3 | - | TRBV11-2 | CASSLGAYTDTQYF | TGTGCCAGCAGTTTAGGGGCCTACACAGATACGCAGTATTTT
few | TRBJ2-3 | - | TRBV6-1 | CASRRDFTDTQYF | TGTGCCAGCAGGCGGGACTTCACAGATACGCAGTATTTT
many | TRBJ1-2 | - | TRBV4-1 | CASSPGGGAPLDGYTF | TGCGCCAGCAGCCCCGGGGGGGGCGCTCCTCTAGATGGCTACACCTTC
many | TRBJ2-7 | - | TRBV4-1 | CASSQGIGRRYEQYF | TGCGCCAGCAGCCAAGGGATAGGGCGGCGTTACGAGCAGTACTTC
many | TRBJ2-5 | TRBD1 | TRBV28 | CASSLLGQTKETQYF | TGTGCCAGCAGTTTATTGGGACAGACGAAAGAGACCCAGTACTTC
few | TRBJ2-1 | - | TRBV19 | CASSAHSPDVGNEQFF | TGTGCCAGTAGTGCCCATTCCCCGGACGTGGGGAATGAGCAGTTCTTC
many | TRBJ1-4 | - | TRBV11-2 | CASSLDRGRYEKLFF | TGTGCCAGCAGCTTGGATAGGGGCCGGTATGAAAAACTGTTTTTT
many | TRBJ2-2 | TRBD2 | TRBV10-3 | CAISEGLENTGELFF | TGTGCCATCAGTGAGGGACTAGAGAACACCGGGGAGCTGTTTTTT
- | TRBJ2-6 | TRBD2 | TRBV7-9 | CASSSGSGNRANVLTF | TGTGCCAGCAGCTCTGGTAGCGGGAATAGGGCCAACGTCCTGACTTTC
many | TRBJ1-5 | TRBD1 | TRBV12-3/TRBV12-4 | CASKGARGVSNQPQHF | TGTGCCAGCAAGGGGGCTCGGGGGGTTAGCAATCAGCCCCAGCATTTT
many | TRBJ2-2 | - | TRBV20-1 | CSASLGNVNTGELFF | TGCAGTGCTAGTTTGGGAAATGTGAACACCGGGGAGCTGTTTTTT
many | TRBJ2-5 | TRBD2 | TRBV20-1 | CSARGLAGSGETQYF | TGCAGTGCTAGAGGGCTAGCGGGGTCGGGCGAGACCCAGTACTTC
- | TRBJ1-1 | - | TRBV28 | CASRDQTEAFF | TGTGCCAGCCGGGATCAAACTGAAGCTTTCTTT
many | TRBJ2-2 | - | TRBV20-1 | CSASLPGANTGELFF | TGCAGTGCTAGTCTTCCGGGAGCGAACACCGGGGAGCTGTTTTTT
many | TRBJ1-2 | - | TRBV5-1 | CTSSDTTNYGYTF | TGCACCAGCAGTGACACCACTAACTATGGCTACACCTTC
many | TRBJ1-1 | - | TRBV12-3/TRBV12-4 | CASSITRGTEAFF | TGTGCCAGCAGTATTACCCGGGGCACTGAAGCTTTCTTT
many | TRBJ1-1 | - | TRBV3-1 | CASTPEINTEAFF | TGTGCCAGCACTCCAGAGATTAACACTGAAGCTTTCTTT
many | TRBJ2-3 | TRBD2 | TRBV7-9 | CASSSLAGGMDTQYF | TGTGCCAGCAGCTCACTAGCGGGAGGAATGGATACGCAGTATTTT
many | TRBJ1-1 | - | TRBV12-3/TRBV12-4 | CASSQTTGFEAFF | TGTGCCAGCAGTCAAACAACAGGGTTTGAAGCTTTCTTT